Listed here are 24 T cell receptor beta chains from one sample, sequenced in a study of blood T cell repertoires in COVID-19. Only in-frame clones appear in the TCRdb table, and some are missing; sequencing was by immunoSEQ multiplex PCR. In the table there are over 85,000 clones, about 85% of which are singletons. Sequencing was performed on peripheral blood. All receptors derive from a human donor in a cohort sampled during active COVID-19.

The chain employs TRBV11-2 and TRBJ1-6; possibly TRBD1 for D (6 bases). The CDR3 totals 15 residues. Germline lookup yields CDR1 SGHAT and CDR2 FQNNGV. The V end was cut by 6 bases, the J end by 2 bases, with 11 bases between. This CDR3 reads CASRQTGPYNSPLHF. CDR3 nucleotide sequence: TGTGCCAGCAGACAAACAGGGCCCTATAATTCACCCCTCCACTTT.

The CDR3 sequence is CASSLAETGTGFYEQYF. The DNA for the CDR3 is TGTGCCAGCAGCTTAGCAGAAACCGGGACAGGGTTCTACGAGCAGTACTTC. V and J are TRBV7-9 and TRBJ2-7; TRBD1 matches at 9 bases. The CDR3 contains 17 residues. J was trimmed by 3 bases and V by 0 bases; bases with no gene match: 9. Germline V gene data show CDR1 as SEHNR and CDR2 as FQNEAQ (reference sequence).

This chain links TRBV6-6 with TRBJ2-2; 7 nucleotides align to TRBD1. After removal of 0 bases from V and 0 bases from J, the junction contained 1 base not matched to a gene. The CDR3 spans 16 residues. Germline loops: CDR1 MNHNY, CDR2 SVGAGI (reference sequence). In nucleotides, the CDR3 is TGTGCCAGCAGTTACTCAGGGGGCACGAACACCGGGGAGCTGTTTTTT. Its protein is CASSYSGGTNTGELFF.

The chain recombines TRBV28 with TRBJ1-2; a weak D match, TRBD1 (6 bases). The CDR3 is 15 amino acids. Trimming left V 5 bases short and J 4 bases short, with 17 bases between. Germline values: CDR1 MDHEN, CDR2 SYDVKM. The CDR3 protein is CASSLSGQGIYGYTF. Here the CDR3 DNA reads TGTGCCAGCAGTCTCTCCGGGCAGGGGATCTATGGCTACACCTTC.

The chain is built from TRBV28 and TRBJ1-1, with a possible D match to TRBD1 (6 bases). Germline V gives CDR1 MDHEN, CDR2 SYDVKM. The V end was cut by 8 bases, the J end by 0 bases, with 13 bases between. This CDR3 spans 14 amino acids. In nucleotides, the CDR3 is TGTGCCAGCGGAAGAGGGACATTGAACACTGAAGCTTTCTTT. The encoded protein is CASGRGTLNTEAFF.

The chain employs TRBV28 and TRBJ1-2; D uncertain. Trimming pared 5 bases from V and 2 bases from J, leaving 12 bases between. The CDR3 spans 14 residues. Germline assignment: CDR1 MDHEN and CDR2 SYDVKM. CDR3 region: CASSRSPTNYGYTF. In nucleotides, the CDR3 is TGTGCCAGCAGTCGGTCCCCTACCAACTATGGCTACACCTTC.

The V call is TRBV4-2, the J call TRBJ2-1, with 8 bases matching TRBD2. The CDR3 loop spans 15 amino acids. From germline, CDR1 is LGHNA and CDR2 YNFKEQ. V dropped 4 bases and J dropped 3; count of bases not matched to a gene: 5. This CDR3 reads CASSPGLGIYNEQFF. Here the CDR3 DNA reads TGTGCCAGCAGCCCGGGACTAGGGATCTACAATGAGCAGTTCTTC.

This chain connects TRBV5-1 to TRBJ1-6, with 7 bases matching TRBD1. The trim removed 1 base at V and 6 bases at J, leaving 7 bases unmatched. The CDR3 sequence is 16 residues long. Germline CDR1 is SGHRS and CDR2 is YFSETQ. The CDR3 protein is CASSLTGDTGNSPLHF. In DNA form, the CDR3 reads TGCGCCAGCAGCTTGACAGGGGATACGGGTAATTCACCCCTCCACTTT.

The V gene is TRBV19, the J gene TRBJ2-7; D is uncertain. Germline CDR1 and CDR2: LNHDA and SQIVND (reference sequence). The CDR3 has 13 amino acids. V was trimmed by 1 base and J by 5 bases, leaving 9 bases between them. CDR3 nucleotide sequence: TGTGCCAGTAGTATAGTAGCAGCCCACGAGCAGTACTTC. It is translated as CASSIVAAHEQYF.

The J gene is TRBJ2-5, the V gene TRBV30; the match to TRBD1 covers 10 bases. The J segment lost 8 bases and the V segment lost 0 bases, leaving 12 bases of the junction unmatched. Per the germline V gene, CDR1 is GTSNPN and CDR2 is SVGIG (reference sequence). This CDR3 has 16 amino acids. CDR3 in amino acids: CAWSVGTGQGLGTQYF. Here the CDR3 DNA reads TGTGCCTGGAGTGTTGGTACGGGACAGGGGCTAGGAACCCAGTACTTC.

V usage is TRBV6-1 and J usage is TRBJ2-7, with 10 bases lining up with TRBD2. The J segment lost 0 bases and the V segment lost 4 bases, leaving 9 bases of the junction unmatched. The CDR3 contains 17 residues. Per germline, CDR1 MNHNS and CDR2 SASEGT. The chain's CDR3 is CASSGKHRLAGSYEQYF. The CDR3 bases are TGTGCCAGCAGTGGTAAGCATAGACTAGCGGGCTCCTACGAGCAGTACTTC.

V and J are TRBV9 and TRBJ1-1; perhaps TRBD1 as D (6 bases). Germline loops: CDR1 SGDLS, CDR2 YYNGEE. Trimming removed 0 bases at V and 7 bases at J, with 7 bases between. There are 12 residues in the CDR3. DNA of the CDR3: TGTGCCAGCAGCGTAGTAGGGGGTGAAGCTTTCTTT. Its translation: CASSVVGGEAFF.

This chain links TRBV4-2 with TRBJ2-2, with a weak D call TRBD2 (6 bases). CDR1 LGHNA and CDR2 YNFKEQ come from the germline V gene. The CDR3 contains 16 residues. The V end was cut by 7 bases, the J end by 6 bases, with 21 bases between. The CDR3: CASTLLADLFAGELFF. CDR3 bases: TGTGCCAGCACCCTACTAGCTGACCTCTTCGCCGGGGAGCTGTTTTTT.

This clone is a singleton in its sample. The chain is built from TRBV5-4 and TRBJ2-7; 12 bases agree with TRBD2. In germline, CDR1 is SGHNT, CDR2 YYREEE (reference sequence). V lost 1 base, J lost 3 bases, and 2 bases stayed unmatched. This CDR3 is built from 15 residues. The CDR3 DNA sequence: TGTGCCAGCAGCTTGTCACTAGCGGGAGGCTACGAGCAGTACTTC. Translated, it gives CASSLSLAGGYEQYF.

This chain joins TRBV5-1 and TRBJ2-7; 10 bases are a match to TRBD1. V trimming: 6 bases; J trimming: 6 bases; junction bases outside the gene matches: 9. This CDR3 contains 14 residues. CDR1 is SGHRS and CDR2 is YFSETQ in the germline V gene. In nucleotides, the CDR3 is TGCGCCAGCACGAGGACAGGGGGATCAATCGAGCAGTACTTC. The encoded protein is CASTRTGGSIEQYF.

The chain employs TRBV2 and TRBJ1-6; possibly TRBD1 for D (6 bases). V lost 1 base and J 14 bases, leaving 18 bases between the germline ends. CDR3 length: 15 residues. Looked up from germline, CDR1 is SNHLY and CDR2 is FYNNEI. This chain's CDR3 is CASSEGQVGLRALHF. The CDR3 DNA reads TGTGCCAGCAGTGAAGGACAGGTGGGCCTGAGGGCCCTCCACTTT.

This chain uses TRBV6-5 with TRBJ2-7; D is perhaps TRBD2 (5 bases). Germline CDR1 is MNHEY and CDR2 is SVGAGI. Trimming removed 6 bases at V and 2 bases at J, with 17 bases between. The CDR3 consists of 15 residues. CDR3: CASRHLAGEAYEQYF. CDR3 bases: TGTGCCAGCAGGCACCTCGCCGGGGAAGCCTACGAGCAGTACTTC.

V usage is TRBV9 and J usage is TRBJ2-3; 9 positions match TRBD2. CDR3 length: 15 amino acids. With 0 bases clipped from V and 6 bases from J, the junction kept 5 bases outside the gene matches. Germline V lookup: CDR1 SGDLS, CDR2 YYNGEE. This chain's CDR3 is CASSVGGLAEDTQYF. In DNA, the CDR3 is TGTGCCAGCAGCGTAGGGGGACTAGCAGAGGATACGCAGTATTTT.

This clone was seen only a few times. This CDR3 is CASSQRRDRTNYGYTF. CDR3 coding DNA: TGTGCCAGCAGCCAACGCCGGGACAGGACTAACTATGGCTACACCTTC. The chain uses TRBV5-4 and TRBJ1-2; TRBD1 agrees at 8 bases. V lost 4 bases to trimming and J lost 0 bases; unmatched junction nucleotides: 8. Germline CDR1 and CDR2: SGHNT and YYREEE (reference sequence). CDR3 length: 16 residues.

This clone has just one count. V is TRBV11-2 and J is TRBJ1-1; 7 bases fit TRBD1. Per the germline V gene, CDR1 is SGHAT and CDR2 is FQNNGV. This CDR3 is built from 16 residues. V trimming: 5 bases; J trimming: 6 bases; junction bases outside the gene matches: 15. CDR3 coding DNA: TGTGCCAGCAGCACCCGACAGGGCCCTTATATGGCTGAAGCTTTCTTT. Translated, it gives CASSTRQGPYMAEAFF.

This rearrangement joins TRBV14 to TRBJ2-1, with TRBD2 matching over 8 bases. Unmatched junction bases numbered 8, after V lost 6 bases and J lost 7 bases. The CDR3 has 14 amino acids. The germline CDR1 and CDR2 sequences are SGHDN and FVKESK. The CDR3 loop is CASRTTGGGNEQFF. The CDR3 nucleotides are TGTGCCAGCAGGACGACAGGCGGGGGGAATGAGCAGTTCTTC.

This clone was seen only once. The chain employs TRBV2 and TRBJ2-3; 8 bases are a match to TRBD2. CDR1 is SNHLY, CDR2 FYNNEI, per germline. The CDR3 spans 14 residues. After removal of 4 bases from V and 7 bases from J, the junction contained 7 bases not matched to a gene. CDR3: CASSAGGVANTQYF. In DNA, the CDR3 is TGTGCCAGCAGTGCGGGGGGGGTCGCAAATACGCAGTATTTT.

In this sample, this clone turned up once. V and J are TRBV25-1 and TRBJ1-5; TRBD1 agrees at 7 bases. CDR3 length equals 13 residues. Per the germline V gene, CDR1 is MGHDK and CDR2 is SYGVNS. Trimming cost V 1 base and J 7 bases; bases outside gene matches: 1. CDR3 sequence reads: CASSESRGQPQHF. CDR3 nucleotide sequence: TGTGCCAGCAGTGAATCCAGGGGGCAGCCCCAGCATTTT. Together with reference TRBV25-1 and TRBJ1-5, the CDR3 gives the full variable domain: EADIYQTPRYLVIGTGKKITLECSQTMGHDKMYWYQQDPGMELHLIHYSYGVNSTEKGDLSSESTVSRIRTEHFPLTLESARPSHTSQYLCASSESRGQPQHFGDGTRLSIL.

The sample holds one count of this clone. This chain links TRBV5-1 with TRBJ2-7; TRBD2 might be the D (6 bases). Per the germline V gene, CDR1 is SGHRS and CDR2 is YFSETQ. Trimming left V 1 base short and J 2 bases short, with 10 bases between. There are 14 residues in the CDR3. The CDR3 DNA reads as TGCGCCAGCAGCTTGAGCAGGACTACCTACGAGCAGTACTTC. This encodes CASSLSRTTYEQYF.